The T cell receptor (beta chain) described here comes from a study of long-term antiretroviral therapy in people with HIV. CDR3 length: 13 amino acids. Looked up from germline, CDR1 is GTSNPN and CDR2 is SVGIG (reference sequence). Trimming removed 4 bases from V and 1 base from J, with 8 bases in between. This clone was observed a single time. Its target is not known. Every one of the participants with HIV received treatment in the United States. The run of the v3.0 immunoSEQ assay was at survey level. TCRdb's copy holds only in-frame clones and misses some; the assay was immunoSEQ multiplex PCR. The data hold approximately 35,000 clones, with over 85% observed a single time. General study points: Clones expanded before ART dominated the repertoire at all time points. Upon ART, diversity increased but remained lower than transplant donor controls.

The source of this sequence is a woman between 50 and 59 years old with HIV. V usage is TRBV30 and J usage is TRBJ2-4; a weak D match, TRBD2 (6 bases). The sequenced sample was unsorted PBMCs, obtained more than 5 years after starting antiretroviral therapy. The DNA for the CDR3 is TGTGCCTGGATTGGGGGGGCCAAAAACATTCAGTACTTC. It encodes CAWIGGAKNIQYF.